This T cell receptor beta chain emerged from a study of CD8 T cells in Susac syndrome. Germline V CDR1 and CDR2: SGHRS, YFSETQ. The CDR3 consists of 15 residues. V lost 4 bases and J lost 7; bases outside the gene matches: 7. RNA totalling roughly 0.45 to 1 ug underwent reverse transcription with random hexamers. TCRdb re-derived calls from the immunoSEQ multiplex PCR reads in MiXCR, one entry per CDR3 protein. The sample includes some 260,000 distinct CDR3 sequences, approximately 85% seen only once; the top ten take over 0.1%. This clonotype came up a few times. V is TRBV5-1 and J is TRBJ1-6, with 8 bases lining up with TRBD1. What was sequenced was CD8+ T cells from PBMCs. This receptor was obtained from a human donor with multiple sclerosis. The CDR3 region has the DNA TGCGCCAGCAGCCCCGGACAGGGAGGGAATTCACCCCTCCACTTT. Translation gives CASSPGQGGNSPLHF.